This T cell receptor beta chain was sequenced for a study of response to subunit inactivated influenza vaccine. Regarding the study as a whole: Each seasonal influenza vaccination, the authors suggested, recruits few new T cells.

There are 17 residues in the CDR3. Trimming took 2 bases from V and 0 from J; bases not matched to a gene: 4. Germline CDR1 is MNHEY and CDR2 is SVGEGT. This clonotype was picked up a small number of times. Antigen specificity is unknown. MiXCR was run by TCRdb on the RT-PCR reads, yielding one entry per CDR3 protein. The sample has 700,000 to 800,000 distinct CDR3 sequences; 15% to 20% are singletons. Sample: PBMCs from blood, taken less than 6 days after vaccination. The clonotype originates from a man aged 45-65 years who received an inactivated influenza vaccine. The gene calls are TRBV6-2 or TRBV6-3 and TRBJ2-7; 13 bases agree with TRBD2. The DNA of the CDR3 is TGTGCCAGCAGTTACGGGGGACTAGCGGGGAACTCCTACGAGCAGTACTTC. The encoded protein is CASSYGGLAGNSYEQYF.